In its sample, the clone carrying this TCR beta chain was seen many times. In TCRdb, the 5' RACE reads were re-called with MiXCR into one record per CDR3 protein. The table has approximately 250,000 distinct CDR3 sequences, 6.5% to 8% seen once. The sample comes from a study of identical twins. The CDR3 length is 13 residues. V dropped 5 bases and J dropped 3; count of bases not matched to a gene: 5. The V gene's germline CDR1 is SGHRS and CDR2 YFSETQ. This sample also appeared in a second study, on T cells expressing NK-cell markers. That source notes: Evidence did not settle whether expanded NKG2C+ T cell clones targeted HCMV.

The clonotype comes from a woman under 30 in good health. The sequenced material came from CD8+ T cells sorted from blood. This chain joins TRBV5-1 and TRBJ2-7; 7 bases map to TRBD1. The CDR3 nucleotides read TGCGCCAGCAGGGCCGGGACAGACTACGAGCAGTACTTC. Translating gives CASRAGTDYEQYF. The full variable domain, completed using reference TRBV5-1 and TRBJ2-7, is KAGVTQTPRYLIKTRGQQVTLSCSPISGHRSVSWYQQTPGQGLQFLFEYFSETQRNKGNFPGRFSGRQFSNSRSEMNVSTLELGDSALYLCASRAGTDYEQYFGPGTRLTVT.